This T cell receptor beta chain was recovered during a study of monozygotic twins with inflammatory bowel disease. Total RNA input per TCR library was 3,500 to 4,500 ng. TCRdb re-called the 5' RACE reads; one entry per CDR3 protein, DNA not given. The table lists about 130,000 distinct CDR3 sequences. The CDR3 runs to 19 residues. Germline V lookup: CDR1 KGHDR, CDR2 SFDVKD. Input material: blood. This chain links TRBV24-1 with TRBJ1-5; absent DNA, TCRdb's TRBD1 call cannot be checked. The receptor was derived from a human donor with ulcerative colitis or Crohn's disease, or a healthy co-twin of an affected twin (not recorded which). The CDR3 loop reads CATSDPKDPGSGSNQPQHF.